This T cell receptor (beta chain) was retrieved from a study of early T cells in non-severe SARS-CoV-2 infection. Across the whole study: Sequencing targeted bulk RNA from unsorted whole blood, leaving chains unpaired. The study, taken as a whole, reports: VDJdb-based matching was biased toward anti-spike CD8 responses and missed private and CD4 specificities.

With regard to this clonotype: What it binds is not known.

Individual cDNA molecules were tagged with unique molecular identifiers. TCRdb re-derived calls from the 5' RACE reads in MiXCR, one entry per CDR3 protein. The sample includes 65,000 to 85,000 distinct CDR3 sequences, less than 15% of them seen just once. Sample: whole blood. This TCR came from an adult who was a healthcare worker with PCR-confirmed SARS-CoV-2 infection or an uninfected control (not recorded which).

Written as DNA, the CDR3 is TGTGCCAGCAGCCCCAGGGGGGGCGCGGACACCATATATTTT. This translates into CASSPRGGADTIYF. The chain couples TRBV7-3 to TRBJ1-3; 7 bases agree with TRBD1. Germline V gene lookup returns CDR1 SGHTA and CDR2 FQGTGA. This CDR3 is built from 14 residues. The V segment lost 5 bases and the J segment 8 bases; nucleotides outside the gene matches: 9.